This entry lists 17 T cell receptor beta chains sequenced from one sample in a study of T cells in Graves' hyperthyroidism and ophthalmopathy. From RNA transcripts, TCR beta CDR3 regions were amplified. The primer set for the first-round RT-PCR of the TCR CDR3 was HTBI. TCRdb independently ran MiXCR on the multiplex PCR reads; one entry per CDR3 protein. The data contain about 840,000 distinct CDR3 sequences, 38% of them singletons. Sequenced input: blood. The receptors here all came from a man aged 18-30 years with Graves' hyperthyroidism.

The rearrangement links TRBV12-3 or TRBV12-4 to TRBJ2-5; 9 bases map to TRBD2. The V gene end was trimmed by 8 bases and the J gene end by 5 bases; junction bases not matched to a gene: 12. This CDR3 contains 15 residues. The CDR3 loop reads CASSPPAGGQETQYF. For the CDR3, the DNA is TGTGCCAGCTCCCCCCCGGCGGGGGGGCAGGAGACCCAGTACTTC.

The V call is TRBV20-1, the J call TRBJ1-2, with 12 bases identical to TRBD1. V gave up 5 bases and J gave up 6 bases; unmatched junction bases: 7. Germline-derived CDR1 and CDR2 are DFQATT and SNEGSKA (reference sequence). This CDR3 is built from 14 residues. CDR3 bases: TGCAGTGCTTCCCGGGACAGGGGGCTTCATGGCTACACCTTC. It encodes CSASRDRGLHGYTF.

This clonotype turned up a few times. The rearrangement links TRBV9 to TRBJ1-5; maybe TRBD1 (5 bases). V was clipped by 4 bases and J by 3 bases, with 11 bases between them. The germline gives CDR1 SGDLS, CDR2 YYNGEE. This CDR3 contains 14 residues. Here the CDR3 reads CASSRDSNNQPQHF. DNA of the CDR3: TGTGCCAGCAGCCGTGACAGTAACAATCAGCCCCAGCATTTT.

This clonotype was counted ten times or more. This chain connects TRBV19 to TRBJ2-5; D may be TRBD1 (6 bases). Germline CDR1 is LNHDA and CDR2 is SQIVND (reference sequence). V was cut by 9 bases and J by 5 bases, with 16 bases left in between. The CDR3 covers 13 residues. CDR3 nucleotides: TGTGCCAGCGCGACAGGCTTAGGGGAGACCCAGTACTTC. Its translation is CASATGLGETQYF.

There are many counts of this clonotype. This chain uses TRBV15 with TRBJ1-2; D perhaps matches TRBD1 (5 bases). The CDR3 runs to 14 residues. Germline assignment: CDR1 LNHNV and CDR2 YYDKDF (reference sequence). V was shortened by 0 bases and J by 6 bases, with 11 bases between the two germline ends. CDR3 sequence reads: CATSREQVQDGYTF. DNA for the CDR3: TGTGCCACCAGCAGAGAGCAAGTACAGGATGGCTACACCTTC.

CDR3 nucleotide sequence: TGTGCCAGCAGTTGGGGGGGGCTTAAACCTGGAAACACCATATATTTT. Its protein is CASSWGGLKPGNTIYF. The chain couples TRBV2 to TRBJ1-3; maybe TRBD1 (6 bases). Germline V gives CDR1 SNHLY, CDR2 FYNNEI. CDR3 length: 16 residues. The ends were cut back, 5 bases at V and 2 bases at J, with 16 bases in the middle.

The J gene is TRBJ1-5, the V gene TRBV7-9; TRBD1 agrees at 10 bases. This CDR3 is built from 15 residues. The germline V gene has CDR1 SEHNR and CDR2 FQNEAQ (reference sequence). With 5 bases clipped from V and 6 bases from J, the junction kept 7 bases outside the gene matches. The CDR3 protein is CASSTRTGGSQPQHF. CDR3 sequence (DNA): TGTGCCAGCAGCACCCGGACAGGGGGAAGTCAGCCCCAGCATTTT.

The rearrangement links TRBV5-1 to TRBJ1-4; 7 bases align to TRBD1. In germline, CDR1 is SGHRS, CDR2 YFSETQ. There are 15 residues in the CDR3. V lost 0 bases and J lost 6; bases outside the gene matches: 5. CDR3 sequence reads: CASSLDGTAHEKLFF. The CDR3 bases are TGCGCCAGCAGCTTGGATGGGACAGCGCATGAAAAACTGTTTTTT.

This clonotype was observed at least ten times. The chain is built from TRBV7-9 and TRBJ2-2; D gene unclear. CDR1 is SEHNR and CDR2 is FQNEAQ in the germline V gene (reference sequence). V was clipped by 9 bases and J by 2 bases, with 1 base between them. The CDR3 has 10 amino acids. The CDR3 loop is CASNTGELFF. DNA of the CDR3: TGTGCCAGTAACACCGGGGAGCTGTTTTTT.

At least ten counts were recorded for this clonotype. The chain's CDR3 is CASSETGDDQPQHF. As DNA, the CDR3 is TGTGCCAGCAGTGAAACAGGGGACGATCAGCCCCAGCATTTT. This chain connects TRBV25-1 to TRBJ1-5; 7 nucleotides line up with TRBD1. CDR1 is MGHDK, CDR2 SYGVNS, per germline. Unmatched junction bases numbered 3, after V lost 2 bases and J lost 5 bases. This CDR3 contains 14 residues.

V and J are TRBV2 and TRBJ1-2; the match to TRBD1 covers 10 bases. The CDR3 covers 13 residues. Germline CDR1 reads SNHLY; CDR2 reads FYNNEI. V shed 8 bases and J 5 bases; nucleotides not matched to a gene: 5. CDR3 in DNA: TGTGCCAGCCTACGGGACAGGGGATATGGCTACACCTTC. It translates to CASLRDRGYGYTF.

This chain uses TRBV2 with TRBJ2-3; 7 bases align to TRBD1. V trimming: 6 bases; J trimming: 1 base; junction bases outside the gene matches: 4. Germline CDR1 reads SNHLY; CDR2 reads FYNNEI. The CDR3 has 14 residues. The CDR3 DNA reads TGTGCCAGCAGCTTGGGACAGCGCACAGATACGCAGTATTTT. Its protein is CASSLGQRTDTQYF.

This clonotype was counted ten times or more. The rearrangement uses TRBV29-1 and TRBJ1-2; tentative D call: TRBD1 (5 bases). Looked up from germline, CDR1 is SQVTM and CDR2 is ANQGSEA. V was trimmed by 4 bases and J by 6 bases, leaving 6 bases between them. The CDR3 totals 10 residues. The CDR3 DNA reads as TGCAGCGTTGTGGGGGATGGCTACACCTTC. This translates into CSVVGDGYTF.

The chain is built from TRBV11-2 and TRBJ2-5; perhaps TRBD2 as D (7 bases). The CDR3 is made up of 16 amino acids. V gave up 6 bases and J gave up 2 bases, with 19 bases separating them. Germline lookup yields CDR1 SGHAT and CDR2 FQNNGV. DNA of the CDR3: TGTGCCAGCAGTTATGGGGGGGGCCTGCTACAAGAGACCCAGTACTTC. This sequence encodes CASSYGGGLLQETQYF.

The chain is built from TRBV15 and TRBJ2-7; D ambiguous. The CDR3 spans 14 residues. Germline values: CDR1 LNHNV, CDR2 YYDKDF (reference sequence). V lost 0 bases to trimming and J lost 3 bases, with 9 bases between them. The CDR3, as DNA: TGTGCCACCAGCAGAGATTCTTTCAACTACGAGCAGTACTTC. Translating gives CATSRDSFNYEQYF.

The V gene is TRBV10-3, the J gene TRBJ1-3; D not certain. Between the trimmed V and J ends, which lost 10 bases and 8 bases, there was a span of 15 bases. Germline assignment: CDR1 ENHRY and CDR2 SYGVKD. This CDR3 region has 12 residues. DNA for the CDR3: TGTGCCAGCCGTGACCACAGCTACACCATATATTTT. This translates into CASRDHSYTIYF.

A few counts support this clonotype. One end of the junction does not line up with germline, which may come from a read error. The chain has TRBV19 and TRBJ1-5; 10 positions match TRBD1. The CDR3 totals 13 residues. Germline V gene lookup returns CDR1 LNHDA and CDR2 SQIVND (reference sequence). The CDR3 coding sequence is TGTGCCGCCCGGGACAGGGGCAAACAGCCCCAGCATTTT. Encoded protein: CAARDRGKQPQHF.